This T cell receptor beta chain emerged from a study of blood T cells in healthy people across ages. A sample-barcoded 5' primer and a J-beta primer mix were used in a second PCR of about 6 to 11 cycles. In TCRdb, the 5' RACE reads were re-called with MiXCR into one record per CDR3 protein. This sample has about 780,000 distinct CDR3 sequences; around half occur once, and the top ten carry roughly 18%. The sample holds a few counts of this clonotype. Its target is not known. The CDR3 covers 15 residues. CDR1 and CDR2 (germline): SGHTA, FQGTGA. Germline trimming cut 8 bases from V and 3 bases from J; bases unmatched to any gene: 6. Study-level points and caveats: The CMV status of each donor remained undetermined, and this could have confounded shifts in expanded clonotypes. A strong correlation between TCR beta diversity and naive T cell percentage was seen.

This sequence originates from an elderly man in good health. Sequences were obtained from blood. V usage is TRBV7-3 and J usage is TRBJ2-2, with 10 positions matching TRBD1. This CDR3 is CASAKGTGDTGELFF. The CDR3 bases are TGTGCCAGCGCTAAGGGGACAGGGGACACCGGGGAGCTGTTTTTT.